This T cell receptor (beta chain) derives from a study of blood T cell repertoires in COVID-19 (dated by TCRdb to the early 2020s). Notes on the research overall: Samples from collaborators originated in the United States, Italy and Spain and spanned both the acute and convalescent phases of COVID-19. The samples were drawn from the first 160 participants of the ongoing ImmuneRACE study and from roughly 1,300 subjects provided by 6 global collaborators. A freely available public database, intended as a resource for researchers studying the immune response to SARS-CoV-2, is where the repertoires were released. A de-identified subject ID, COVID-19 status, age in years and sex were almost always included in the sample metadata. Deeply sampled blood TCRbeta repertoires from subjects exposed to, actively infected with, or recovered from COVID-19 were included in the dataset. Where HLA class I and class II types were available, the types were taken from metadata supplied by the sample provider, not from assay-based typing. The material from the prospective study consisted of cDNA or gDNA derived from T cells, B-cell-depleted T cells, or PBMCs.

The germline V gene (reference sequence) specifies LNHDA as CDR1 and SQIVND as CDR2. The V end loses 8 bases and the J end loses 1 base, and a stretch of 11 bases separates them. The CDR3 has 13 amino acids, counting the end cysteine and phenylalanine. Just CDR3 DNA is preserved here, 39 bases in frame from base 1. TCRbeta CDR3 regions were amplified from genomic DNA using the immunoSEQ Assay, a bias-controlled multiplex PCR. From the authors' description of their analysis: Nucleated cell counts per sample were estimated from amplification of reference gene primers within the assay. To quantify the absolute abundance of each unique TCRbeta CDR3 rearrangement, sequence reads were collapsed and filtered. For each sample, productive Simpson clonality was calculated as the square root of Simpson's diversity index across productive rearrangements. TCRdb took over this immuneACCESS table, retaining in-frame rearrangements with V and J assigned. Such tables are incomplete; in checked studies, under half of the missing clones stem from an unresolved V gene, and the remainder is unexplained. D and trimming were read from the DNA, whereas the V and J calls and clone size are those reported in that table. The sample yields 150,000 or so clones; about 80% were counted once. In total, the top ten clones hold about an eighth of the sample.

A second Seattle source provided samples from volunteer blood donors who had recovered from COVID-19. Collaborating institutions collected whole blood in K2EDTA tubes following their own protocols. For TCRbeta analysis, collaborators shipped samples in one of three forms: frozen whole blood, isolated PBMCs, or DNA extracted from either of those sample types. As for this clone: The specificity of this receptor is unknown. It has no much larger one-base neighbor in the sample; base qualities were not kept.

Beyond this particular receptor, the publication reports: The quantity of clinical and demographic metadata differed by source and by participant and was supplied without curation.

The TCR sequence derives from a man aged 65 to 79 who had recovered from COVID-19. Recombination linked TRBV19 to TRBJ1-1; TRBD1 is a possible D gene, resting on 5 matching bases. Sequencing input: peripheral blood. The CDR3 corresponds to CASGRAGNTEAFF. The DNA sequence is given as TGTGCCAGTGGCAGGGCAGGGAACACTGAAGCTTTCTTT.